Shown below are 4 T cell receptor beta chains from a single sample sequenced in a study of PD-L1 blockade in urothelial cancer. Sequenced by immunoSEQ multiplex PCR; TCRdb stores in-frame clones only, minus some. There are 85,000 to 130,000 clones in the sample; around 93% occur only once, and 0.85% to 1% lies in the top ten. This material consisted of PBMCs, taken around atezolizumab (anti-PD-L1) treatment. The receptors here all came from a woman older than 75 with urothelial cancer.

This clone has only a few counts. The V gene is TRBV7-9, the J gene TRBJ2-2; tentative D call: TRBD1 (5 bases). Germline V gene lookup returns CDR1 SEHNR and CDR2 FQNEAQ (reference sequence). The CDR3 is 17 amino acids. V shed 4 bases and J shed 3 bases, with 18 bases lying between them. CDR3 sequence: CASSSTDQRGYTGELFF. CDR3 DNA: TGTGCCAGCAGCTCCACAGATCAAAGGGGATACACCGGGGAGCTGTTTTTT.

The genes are TRBV5-1 and TRBJ2-7; 12 bases fit TRBD1. The J segment lost 6 bases and the V segment lost 0 bases, leaving 4 bases of the junction unmatched. This CDR3 contains 15 residues. Germline V gene sequence: CDR1 SGHRS, CDR2 YFSETQ. The CDR3 is CASSLGGQGASEQYF. The CDR3 DNA follows: TGCGCCAGCAGCTTGGGGGGACAGGGGGCGTCCGAGCAGTACTTC. Variable domain in full (rest from reference TRBV5-1 and TRBJ2-7): KAGVTQTPRYLIKTRGQQVTLSCSPISGHRSVSWYQQTPGQGLQFLFEYFSETQRNKGNFPGRFSGRQFSNSRSEMNVSTLELGDSALYLCASSLGGQGASEQYFGPGTRLTVT.

The chain uses TRBV27 and TRBJ2-1; weak D call: TRBD2 (6 bases). The CDR3 sequence is 15 residues long. V lost 7 bases and J 2 bases, leaving 15 bases between the germline ends. In germline, CDR1 is MNHEY, CDR2 SMNVEV (reference sequence). The DNA of the CDR3 is TGTGCCAGCAACACTCGGGGGAGACCCTACAATGAGCAGTTCTTC. Amino acid sequence: CASNTRGRPYNEQFF.

V is TRBV19 and J is TRBJ1-2, with 12 bases fitting TRBD1. After removal of 3 bases from V and 4 bases from J, the junction contained 12 bases not matched to a gene. CDR3 length equals 18 residues. CDR1 and CDR2 from the germline V gene are LNHDA and SQIVND (reference sequence). The CDR3 DNA follows: TGTGCCAGTAGTATGAGAATTCATCCGGGACAGGGGGCCTATGGCTACACCTTC. Protein product: CASSMRIHPGQGAYGYTF.